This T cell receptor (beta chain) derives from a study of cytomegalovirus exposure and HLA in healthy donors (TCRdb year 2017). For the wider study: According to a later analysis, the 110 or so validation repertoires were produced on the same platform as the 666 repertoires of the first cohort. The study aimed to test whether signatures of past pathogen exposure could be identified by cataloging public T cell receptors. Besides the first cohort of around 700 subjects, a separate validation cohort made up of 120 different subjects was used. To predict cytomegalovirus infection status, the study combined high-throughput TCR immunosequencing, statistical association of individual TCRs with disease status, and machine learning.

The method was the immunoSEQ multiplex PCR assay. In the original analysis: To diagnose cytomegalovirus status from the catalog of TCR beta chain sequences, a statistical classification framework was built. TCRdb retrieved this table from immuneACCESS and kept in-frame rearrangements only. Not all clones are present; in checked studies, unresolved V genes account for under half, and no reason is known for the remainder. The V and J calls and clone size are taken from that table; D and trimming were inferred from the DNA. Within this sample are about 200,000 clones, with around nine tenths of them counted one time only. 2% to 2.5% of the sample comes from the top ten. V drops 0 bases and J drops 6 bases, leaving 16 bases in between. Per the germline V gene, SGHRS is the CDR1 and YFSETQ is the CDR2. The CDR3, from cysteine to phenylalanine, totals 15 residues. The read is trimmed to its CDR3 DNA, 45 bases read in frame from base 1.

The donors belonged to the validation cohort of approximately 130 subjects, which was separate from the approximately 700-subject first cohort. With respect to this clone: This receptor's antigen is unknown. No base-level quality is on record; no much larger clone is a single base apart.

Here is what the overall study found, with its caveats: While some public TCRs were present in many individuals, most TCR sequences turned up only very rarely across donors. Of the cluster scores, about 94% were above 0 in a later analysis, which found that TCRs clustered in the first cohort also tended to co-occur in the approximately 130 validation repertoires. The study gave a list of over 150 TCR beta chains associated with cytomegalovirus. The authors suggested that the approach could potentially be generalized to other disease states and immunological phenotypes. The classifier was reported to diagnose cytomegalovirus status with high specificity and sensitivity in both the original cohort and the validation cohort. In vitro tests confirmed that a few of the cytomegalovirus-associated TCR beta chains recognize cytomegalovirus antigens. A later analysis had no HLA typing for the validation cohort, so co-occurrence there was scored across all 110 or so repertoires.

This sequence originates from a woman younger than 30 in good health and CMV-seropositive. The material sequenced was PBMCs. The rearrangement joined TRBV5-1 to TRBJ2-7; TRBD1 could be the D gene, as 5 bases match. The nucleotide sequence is TGCGCCAGCAGCTTGGGACAGTGGCAGTCTGTCGAGCAGTACTTC. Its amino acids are CASSLGQWQSVEQYF. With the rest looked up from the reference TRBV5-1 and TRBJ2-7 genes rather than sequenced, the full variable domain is KAGVTQTPRYLIKTRGQQVTLSCSPISGHRSVSWYQQTPGQGLQFLFEYFSETQRNKGNFPGRFSGRQFSNSRSEMNVSTLELGDSALYLCASSLGQWQSVEQYFGPGTRLTVT.